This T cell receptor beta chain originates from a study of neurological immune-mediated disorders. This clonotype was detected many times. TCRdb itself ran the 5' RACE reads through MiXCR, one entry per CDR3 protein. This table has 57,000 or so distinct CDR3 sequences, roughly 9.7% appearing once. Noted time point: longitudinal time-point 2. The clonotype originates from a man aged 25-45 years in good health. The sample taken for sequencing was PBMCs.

The CDR3 region is CASRGALQGVMETQYF. CDR3 DNA sequence: TGTGCCAGCCGTGGGGCATTACAGGGGGTAATGGAGACCCAGTACTTC. This chain connects TRBV27 to TRBJ2-5; 8 bases map to TRBD1. The CDR3 totals 16 residues. V lost 8 bases, J lost 5 bases, and 16 bases stayed unmatched. Germline loops: CDR1 MNHEY, CDR2 SMNVEV (reference sequence).